This TCR beta chain originates from a study of blood T cell repertoires in COVID-19. Study information: Samples came from the United States, Italy and Spain, spanning acute and convalescent COVID-19.

This CDR3 contains 17 residues. Germline V gene sequence: CDR1 SEHNR, CDR2 FQNEAQ (reference sequence). V gave up 5 bases and J gave up 1 base, with 20 bases separating them. As originally analysed: Researchers report that nucleated cell counts were estimated from reference gene primer amplification. Method: immunoSEQ multiplex PCR; TCRdb's copy keeps in-frame clones and lacks some. The DNA gave D and trimming, while V, J and clone size come from that table. The table lists 39,000 or so clones, about 81% of them singletons. This sequence joins TRBV7-9 and TRBJ1-1, with D possibly TRBD1 on 6 matching bases. This TCR was recovered from a man aged 40-49 years with active or convalescent COVID-19. The specimen sequenced was peripheral blood. The chain's CDR3 is CASSLNIMWTANTEAFF. As DNA, the CDR3 is TGTGCCAGCAGCCTAAATATCATGTGGACAGCGAACACTGAAGCTTTCTTT.